This is a list of T cell receptor beta chains from one sample in a study of blood T cell repertoires in COVID-19. This table comes from immunoSEQ multiplex PCR, and its TCRdb copy is limited to in-frame clones, with some not included. The repertoire holds approximately 71,000 clones, roughly 85% seen once, with under 6% in the top ten. The material sequenced was peripheral blood. These receptors came from a human donor in a cohort sampled during active COVID-19. The CDR3 runs from the conserved cysteine through the conserved F or W. A D gene is named only where the DNA matches it firmly. Only some rows state a clone size, as once, few, many or a class for expanded clones.

J gene | V gene | clone size | D gene | CDR3 protein | CDR3 DNA
TRBJ1-3 | TRBV5-6 | few | - | CASSEQGRDTIYF | TGTGCCAGCAGCGAGCAGGGGCGAGACACCATATATTTT
TRBJ2-7 | TRBV13 | - | - | CASSSDISNYEQYF | TGTGCCAGCAGCTCGGACATTAGTAACTACGAGCAGTACTTC
TRBJ1-1 | TRBV2 | - | - | CASSYTGTNTEAFF | TGTGCCAGCAGTTATACAGGGACGAACACTGAAGCTTTCTTT
TRBJ2-2 | TRBV14 | - | TRBD1 | CASSWTGLAGELFF | TGTGCCAGCAGCTGGACAGGTCTAGCCGGGGAGCTGTTTTTT
TRBJ1-5 | TRBV28 | once | TRBD1 | CASNLSGTGVQPQHF | TGTGCCAGCAATTTATCTGGGACAGGTGTTCAGCCCCAGCATTTT
TRBJ2-2 | TRBV5-4 | - | - | CASSLDSGSTGELFF | TGTGCCAGCAGCTTGGATTCCGGGAGCACCGGGGAGCTGTTTTTT
TRBJ1-2 | TRBV25-1 | - | - | CASSGSTAGGYTF | TGTGCCAGCAGTGGTTCGACCGCGGGAGGCTACACCTTC
TRBJ1-5 | TRBV7-8 | - | TRBD1 | CASSLDRLSNQPQHF | TGTGCCAGCAGCTTGGACAGGCTTAGCAATCAGCCCCAGCATTTT
TRBJ1-1 | TRBV12-3/TRBV12-4 | few | - | CASSLGTSAFF | TGTGCCAGCAGTTTAGGGACTTCAGCTTTCTTT
TRBJ2-7 | TRBV2 | - | TRBD1 | CASSASPAGGSDEQYF | TGTGCCAGCAGTGCCAGTCCGGCAGGGGGCTCGGACGAGCAGTACTTC
TRBJ2-7 | TRBV11-1 | - | - | CASSLQGNEQYF | TGTGCCAGCAGCCTTCAGGGTAACGAGCAGTACTTC
TRBJ1-1 | TRBV12-3/TRBV12-4 | - | TRBD1 | CASRGTANTEAFF | TGTGCCAGCAGGGGGACAGCGAACACTGAAGCTTTCTTT
TRBJ2-5 | TRBV19 | - | TRBD1 | CASSIDRRQGGQETQYF | TGTGCCAGTAGTATAGACCGACGACAGGGGGGGCAAGAGACCCAGTACTTC
TRBJ1-4 | TRBV19 | - | - | CAARGTLPGEKLFF | TGTGCCGCCAGAGGGACACTCCCGGGTGAAAAACTGTTTTTT
TRBJ2-7 | TRBV6-5 | - | - | CAVRPGLTSGEQYF | TGTGCCGTTAGACCGGGCCTTACCTCGGGAGAGCAGTACTTC
TRBJ2-6 | TRBV3-1/TRBV3-2 | - | - | CASSQAASGANVLTF | TGTGCCAGCAGCCAAGCGGCCTCTGGGGCCAACGTTCTGACTTTC
TRBJ2-7 | TRBV5-4 | - | TRBD2 | CASSLDLADSSYEQYF | TGTGCCAGCAGCCTAGATCTAGCGGATAGCTCCTACGAGCAGTACTTC
TRBJ2-7 | TRBV6-2/TRBV6-3 | once | TRBD2 | CASSYGAGDYEQYF | TGTGCCAGCAGTTACGGGGCGGGAGACTACGAGCAGTACTTC
TRBJ1-1 | TRBV6-6 | - | - | CASSTYGKGGEAFF | TGTGCCAGCAGTACGTACGGAAAGGGCGGGGAAGCTTTCTTT
TRBJ2-5 | TRBV10-3 | - | TRBD1 | CAISDPPGDRGQETQYF | TGTGCCATCAGTGACCCTCCGGGGGACAGGGGGCAGGAGACCCAGTACTTC
TRBJ2-2 | TRBV7-6 | once | - | CASSPDVPQDTGELFF | TGTGCCAGCAGCCCTGACGTGCCCCAGGACACCGGGGAGCTGTTTTTT
TRBJ1-6 | TRBV12-3/TRBV12-4 | - | - | CASRPGNSPLHF | TGTGCCAGCCGACCGGGAAATTCACCCCTCCACTTT
TRBJ2-3 | TRBV10-1 | - | TRBD2 | CASSDSPPRVMGLVRTDTQYF | TGCGCCAGCAGTGACTCACCCCCCAGGGTGATGGGACTAGTTCGTACAGATACGCAGTATTTT
TRBJ1-5 | TRBV6-2/TRBV6-3 | - | TRBD1 | CASSTSRDSNSNQPQHF | TGTGCCAGCAGTACCTCCCGGGACAGTAATAGCAATCAGCCCCAGCATTTT
TRBJ2-2 | TRBV24-1 | - | TRBD1 | CATAIQGAGTGELFF | TGTGCCACCGCCATACAGGGGGCCGGCACCGGGGAGCTGTTTTTT
TRBJ2-7 | TRBV18 | - | - | CASSLPRGGEQYF | TGTGCCAGCTCACTACCGAGAGGGGGAGAGCAGTACTTC